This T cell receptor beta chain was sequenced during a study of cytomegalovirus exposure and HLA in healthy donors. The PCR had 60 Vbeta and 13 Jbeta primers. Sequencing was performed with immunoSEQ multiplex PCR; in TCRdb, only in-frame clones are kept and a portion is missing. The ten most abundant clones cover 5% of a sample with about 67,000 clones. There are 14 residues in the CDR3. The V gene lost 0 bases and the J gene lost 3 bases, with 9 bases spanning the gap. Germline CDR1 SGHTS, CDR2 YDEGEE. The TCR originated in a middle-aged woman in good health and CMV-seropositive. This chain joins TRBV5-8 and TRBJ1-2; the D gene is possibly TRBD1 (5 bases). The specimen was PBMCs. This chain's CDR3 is CASSLAGLDYGYTF. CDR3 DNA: TGTGCCAGCAGCTTGGCAGGGCTGGACTATGGCTACACCTTC. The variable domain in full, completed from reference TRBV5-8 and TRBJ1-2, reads EAGVTQSPTHLIKTRGQQATLRCSPISGHTSVYWYQQALGLGLQFLLWYDEGEERNRGNFPPRFSGRQFPNYSSELNVNALELEDSALYLCASSLAGLDYGYTFGSGTRLTVV.